This T cell receptor beta chain emerged from a study of human T cells and chemical hapten exposure. Study background: A 2 cm by 2 cm inner upper arm patch received 2% DPC for sensitization.

Via MiXCR, TCRdb re-called the RACE reads, giving one row per CDR3 protein. There are 75,000 to 90,000 distinct CDR3 sequences in the sample; roughly 12% occur only once, and 3.5% lies in the top ten. The sample's time point: patch test 1, 2 weeks after DPC sensitization. As for treatment: therapeutic diphenylcyclopropenone sensitization with weekly scalp DPC. Alopecia patients deemed DPC-suitable, aged 18 to 70, excluding pregnancy. The table lists this clonotype with a count of one. The source of this sequence is a woman in her sixties or seventies with alopecia areata. Some clones in this sample may be carry-over from other donors' samples. The sample in question was whole blood, obtained in connection with sensitization to the hapten diphenylcyclopropenone (DPC).

The CDR3 DNA reads TGTGCCACCAGCAGGGCCAACGGTGGTCCTGGAAACACCATATATTTT. This sequence encodes CATSRANGGPGNTIYF. V is TRBV15 and J is TRBJ1-3; D is undetermined. The CDR3 is 16 residues long. V lost 3 bases and J 2 bases, leaving 14 bases between the germline ends. Germline CDR1 reads LNHNV; CDR2 reads YYDKDF (reference sequence).